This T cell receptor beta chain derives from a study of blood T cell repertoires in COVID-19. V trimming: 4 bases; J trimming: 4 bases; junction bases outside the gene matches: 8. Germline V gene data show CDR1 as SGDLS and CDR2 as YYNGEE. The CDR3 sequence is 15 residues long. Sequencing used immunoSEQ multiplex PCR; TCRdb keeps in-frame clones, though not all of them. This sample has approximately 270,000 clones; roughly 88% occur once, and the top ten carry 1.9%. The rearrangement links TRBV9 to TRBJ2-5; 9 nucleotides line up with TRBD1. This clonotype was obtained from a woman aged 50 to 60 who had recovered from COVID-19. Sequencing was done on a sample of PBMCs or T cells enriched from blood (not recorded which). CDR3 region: CASSLITGGGETQYF. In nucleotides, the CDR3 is TGTGCCAGCAGCCTAATCACAGGGGGCGGAGAGACCCAGTACTTC.